This entry features one T cell receptor (beta chain) sequence. Its antigen is as yet unknown. This sample stems from a study of cytomegalovirus exposure and HLA in healthy donors. At the level of the study: Assignment to the Caucasian-associated ancestry cluster applied to around 82% of the approximately 360 genotyped donors.

The PCR had 60 Vbeta and 13 Jbeta primers. TCRdb's table, derived via immunoSEQ multiplex PCR, lists solely in-frame clones and lacks some. This specimen shows approximately 140,000 clones; the ten leading clones hold about 2%. Study-level results: Later analysis identified a missense DCLRE1C variant that was linked to TCR beta V- and J-gene trimming.

This CDR3 is 13 amino acids long. The V and J ends lost 2 bases and 11 bases respectively, with 15 bases between them. Germline V lookup: CDR1 SGHDN, CDR2 FVKESK. The specimen was PBMCs. This chain joins TRBV14 and TRBJ1-1; possible D gene TRBD1, 5 bases. The receptor was isolated from a woman aged 18-35 years in good health and CMV-seronegative. CDR3 coding DNA: TGTGCCAGCAGCCAATGGGAGGGGATCGGGGCTTTCTTT. Its translation is CASSQWEGIGAFF.